This is a list of T cell receptor beta chains from one sample in a study of T cells in Graves' hyperthyroidism and ophthalmopathy. One entry per CDR3 protein, called by TCRdb with MiXCR from the multiplex PCR reads. The sample contains roughly 660,000 distinct CDR3 sequences, around 15% of which appear only once. The source material was blood. The receptors derive from a man aged 50-60 years with Graves' hyperthyroidism. Both conserved end residues are part of each CDR3. Fields, in order: V gene, CDR3 protein.

v_gene: TRBV27; CDR3aa: CASSLKGQGYEQYF
v_gene: TRBV7-2; CDR3aa: CASSPLAAPSYEQYF
v_gene: TRBV2; CDR3aa: CASSGNRLGGQETQYF
v_gene: TRBV28; CDR3aa: CASSWQGLNNEQFF
v_gene: TRBV28; CDR3aa: CASSFPGLAGGGETQYF
v_gene: TRBV25-1; CDR3aa: CASSESGGRVTGELFF
v_gene: TRBV12-3/TRBV12-4; CDR3aa: CASSWLAGGPAETQYF
v_gene: TRBV28; CDR3aa: CASSGGGSGQPQHF
v_gene: TRBV27; CDR3aa: CASSLSGSSPLHF
v_gene: TRBV6-1; CDR3aa: CASSLPDRRQYF
v_gene: TRBV4-1; CDR3aa: CASSQEGVGTQYF
v_gene: TRBV4-1; CDR3aa: CASSQGQGASGELFF
v_gene: TRBV28; CDR3aa: CASSYGTSGNYYEQYF
v_gene: TRBV4-3; CDR3aa: CASSQDRAGGNQPQHF
v_gene: TRBV6-1; CDR3aa: CASRLGTSPHQPQHF
v_gene: TRBV20-1; CDR3aa: CSAPGQVPYEQYF
v_gene: TRBV27; CDR3aa: CASSPSRDRQETQYF
v_gene: TRBV11-2; CDR3aa: CASSPRMTGTGLISGYTF
v_gene: TRBV6-8; CDR3aa: CAIKRPGNQPQHF
v_gene: TRBV2; CDR3aa: CASSEGLEGYTF
v_gene: TRBV7-3; CDR3aa: CASRSYSSNEQFF
v_gene: TRBV20-1; CDR3aa: CSARAGQGDYGYTF
v_gene: TRBV27; CDR3aa: CASSPSEIGGYTF
v_gene: TRBV9; CDR3aa: CASSGGGGYTEAFF